The 26 T cell receptor beta chains in this list originate from one sample, sequenced in a study of regulatory T cells in long-lasting Graves disease. Construction of the TCR beta libraries employed iRepertoire HTBI primers in conjunction with Arm-PCR of CDR3 regions. TCRdb recomputed calls from the multiplex PCR reads with MiXCR, one row per CDR3 protein. Of 350,000 to 500,000 distinct CDR3 sequences listed, roughly 15% are singletons. Time point: newly diagnosed GD, antithyroid drugs for less than 3 months. Scientists built the TCR library using RNA that was extracted from PBMCs. These sequences were also reported in another study, on T cells in Graves' hyperthyroidism and ophthalmopathy.

The source was peripheral blood mononuclear cells (PBMCs), collected at new diagnosis, from a patient treated with antithyroid drugs. These receptors were taken from a woman aged 50 to 60 with Graves disease.

This clonotype was detected a few times. The chain joins TRBV2 to TRBJ2-3; 12 bases line up with TRBD2. The CDR3 totals 20 residues. CDR1 and CDR2 (germline): SNHLY, FYNNEI. Trimming cost V 6 bases and J 1 base; bases outside gene matches: 17. CDR3 coding DNA: TGTGCCAGCAGCGTAGATTGGACTAGCGGGATTGGTCTTGGCACAGATACGCAGTATTTT. Translation gives CASSVDWTSGIGLGTDTQYF.

This clonotype was counted many times. The V gene is TRBV6-1, the J gene TRBJ2-7; 8 bases agree with TRBD2. Germline trimming cut 5 bases from V and 6 bases from J; bases unmatched to any gene: 12. The CDR3 runs to 15 residues. The germline V gene encodes CDR1 MNHNS and CDR2 SASEGT. The CDR3 sequence: CASSPAAGGSGEQYF. The DNA of the CDR3 is TGTGCCAGCAGTCCCGCCGCGGGAGGATCGGGCGAGCAGTACTTC.

This clonotype was picked up a small number of times. The chain combines TRBV30 with TRBJ1-1; TRBD1 matches at 7 bases. V lost 3 bases to trimming and J lost 8 bases; unmatched junction nucleotides: 6. This CDR3 spans 12 amino acids. CDR1 is GTSNPN and CDR2 is SVGIG in the germline V gene (reference sequence). In DNA, the CDR3 is TGTGCCTGGAGGGACTTGACAGGGGAAGCTTTCTTT. It codes for CAWRDLTGEAFF.

Note on this clonotype: This may stem from a read error, because a much larger clone lies one nucleotide away. The rearrangement joins TRBV30 to TRBJ2-3; D is possibly TRBD2 (6 bases). The closer fit of TRBJ2-7 to the DNA end suggests the J call may be wrong. Germline loops: CDR1 GTSNPN, CDR2 SVGIG (reference sequence). This CDR3 comprises 13 residues. The CDR3 here is CAWSVSGDCEQYF. Here the CDR3 DNA reads TGTGCCTGGAGTGTATCGGGAGACTGCGAGCAGTACTTC.

At least ten counts were recorded for this clonotype. This chain links TRBV2 with TRBJ1-1; the D gene is possibly TRBD1 (6 bases). Germline V gene lookup returns CDR1 SNHLY and CDR2 FYNNEI. Trimming removed 1 base at V and 6 bases at J, with 15 bases between. This CDR3 is 15 amino acids long. In nucleotides, the CDR3 is TGTGCCAGCAGTGAAGACGAGGGGGGTACCGCTGAAGCTTTCTTT. It specifies CASSEDEGGTAEAFF. Full variable domain (remainder filled in from reference TRBV2 and TRBJ1-1): EPEVTQTPSHQVTQMGQEVILRCVPISNHLYFYWYRQILGQKVEFLVSFYNNEISEKSEIFDDQFSVERPDGSNFTLKIRSTKLEDSAMYFCASSEDEGGTAEAFFGQGTRLTVV.

This clonotype turned up a few times. The chain uses TRBV19 and TRBJ2-2; possibly TRBD1 or TRBD2 for D (5 bases each). Germline-derived CDR1 and CDR2 are LNHDA and SQIVND (reference sequence). V lost 5 bases and J 4 bases, leaving 17 bases between the germline ends. CDR3 size: 16 residues. Written as DNA, the CDR3 is TGTGCCAGTAGTCCCCCCGGGGCGCTTCGCACCGGGGAGCTGTTTTTT. It encodes CASSPPGALRTGELFF.

This clonotype was detected ten times or more. The rearrangement joins TRBV11-2 to TRBJ2-5; D is undetermined. CDR3 length: 13 residues. The germline V gene encodes CDR1 SGHAT and CDR2 FQNNGV. With 5 bases removed from V and 0 bases from J, the gap between germline ends came to 7 bases. The CDR3 nucleotides are TGTGCCAGCAGCGATGGGCACCAAGAGACCCAGTACTTC. The encoded protein is CASSDGHQETQYF.

This clonotype was seen ten or more times. The genes are TRBV2 and TRBJ1-5; tentatively, D is TRBD1 (6 bases). V was cut by 2 bases and J by 7 bases, with 18 bases left in between. The germline CDR1 and CDR2 sequences are SNHLY and FYNNEI. This CDR3 is 16 amino acids long. The CDR3 DNA follows: TGTGCCAGCAGTGAAATGGAGGGGGTGGTGGGACAGCCCCAGCATTTT. This gives the protein CASSEMEGVVGQPQHF.

The sample holds many counts of this clonotype. The J gene is TRBJ1-5, the V gene TRBV20-1; D perhaps matches TRBD1 (5 bases). Germline loops: CDR1 DFQATT, CDR2 SNEGSKA (reference sequence). The V end lost 6 bases, the J end lost 3 bases, and 15 bases lay between the germline ends. CDR3 length: 14 amino acids. This CDR3 is CSASIDSYNQPQHF. As DNA, the CDR3 is TGCAGTGCAAGCATAGACAGTTACAATCAGCCCCAGCATTTT.

This clonotype was seen repeatedly, ten times or more. V and J are TRBV28 and TRBJ2-1; 11 bases are shared with TRBD1. The CDR3 sequence is 16 residues long. In germline, CDR1 is MDHEN, CDR2 SYDVKM. J was trimmed by 4 bases and V by 6 bases; bases with no gene match: 8. CDR3 region: CASSRVGQGGYNEQFF. CDR3 in DNA: TGTGCCAGCAGCCGAGTGGGACAGGGGGGGTACAATGAGCAGTTCTTC.

At least ten counts were recorded for this clonotype. CDR3 nucleotide sequence: TGTGCCAGCAGCCTTTCTCTAGGGGGCGAGCAGTTCTTC. As protein: CASSLSLGGEQFF. The J gene is TRBJ2-1, the V gene TRBV27, with TRBD1 matching over 7 bases. CDR1 is MNHEY, CDR2 SMNVEV, per germline (reference sequence). The length of the CDR3 is 13 residues. V lost 6 bases to trimming and J lost 10 bases; unmatched junction nucleotides: 9.

The chain uses TRBV19 and TRBJ2-7, with 7 positions matching TRBD2. The CDR3 extends over 15 amino acids. Germline loops: CDR1 LNHDA, CDR2 SQIVND (reference sequence). V lost 3 bases to trimming and J lost 3 bases; unmatched junction nucleotides: 8. The CDR3, as DNA: TGTGCCAGTAGTATGGCGCTAGCGGCCCACTACGAGCAGTACTTC. Protein sequence: CASSMALAAHYEQYF.

The chain couples TRBV10-2 to TRBJ2-7, with D possibly TRBD1 on 5 matching bases. The CDR3 has 13 amino acids. Germline loops: CDR1 WSHSY, CDR2 SAAADI. CDR3: CAGQQGRGYEQYF. The CDR3 bases are TGCGCAGGTCAGCAGGGTCGAGGCTACGAGCAGTACTTC.

This clonotype was detected many times. This sequence joins TRBV10-3 and TRBJ2-7; D unclear. CDR1 and CDR2 (germline): ENHRY, SYGVKD. There are 15 residues in the CDR3. The V end lost 2 bases, the J end lost 0 bases, and 11 bases lay between the germline ends. The CDR3 coding sequence is TGTGCCATCAGTGAGGGTGGCACGAGCTCCTACGAGCAGTACTTC. Its protein product is CAISEGGTSSYEQYF.

In its sample, this clonotype was seen many times. Sequence at one end of the junction differs from germline and may be a read error. J is TRBJ2-3 and V is TRBV20-1, with D unclear. Germline CDR1 DFQATT, CDR2 SNEGSKA (reference sequence). This CDR3 is 14 amino acids long. This CDR3 reads CSASPGSNTYTQYF. The CDR3, as DNA: TGCAGTGCTAGCCCCGGGTCTAACACATATACGCAGTATTTT.

Turning to this clonotype: Lacking the conserved final phenylalanine or tryptophan, this CDR3 likely reflects a read error. The genes are TRBV6-1 and TRBJ2-2; D remains ambiguous. Germline CDR1 reads MNHNS; CDR2 reads SASEGT. The CDR3 has 15 residues. With 7 bases removed from V and 4 bases from J, the gap between germline ends came to 16 bases. The CDR3 DNA reads TGTGCCAGCAAACTGACACACACCTGCACCGGGGAGCTGTTTCTT. As protein: CASKLTHTCTGELFL.

This clonotype was seen repeatedly, ten times or more. V and J are TRBV28 and TRBJ2-7; 10 nucleotides align to TRBD2. This CDR3 has 17 residues. Per germline, CDR1 MDHEN and CDR2 SYDVKM. Trimming cost V 4 bases and J 11 bases; bases outside gene matches: 20. Here the CDR3 reads CASSSPLTLSGRALKYF. The CDR3 DNA follows: TGTGCCAGCAGTTCCCCACTTACGCTAAGCGGGAGGGCCCTTAAGTACTTC.

The rearrangement links TRBV11-2 to TRBJ2-2, with 10 bases lining up with TRBD2. Germline V gene lookup returns CDR1 SGHAT and CDR2 FQNNGV. The CDR3 contains 16 residues. J gave up 3 bases and V 2 bases, and 3 bases lay outside the gene matches. The CDR3 protein is CASSLPSGRDTGELFF. Written as DNA, the CDR3 is TGTGCCAGCAGCTTACCGAGCGGGAGGGACACCGGGGAGCTGTTTTTT.

This clonotype has ten or more counts. The chain joins TRBV20-1 to TRBJ1-5, with 9 positions matching TRBD1. CDR1 is DFQATT and CDR2 is SNEGSKA in the germline V gene (reference sequence). The CDR3 consists of 16 residues. V trimming: 0 bases; J trimming: 3 bases; junction bases outside the gene matches: 6. In DNA form, the CDR3 reads TGCAGTGCTAGAGATTGGGGGACAGGGAACAATCAGCCCCAGCATTTT. Its protein is CSARDWGTGNNQPQHF.

There are many counts of this clonotype. The chain joins TRBV25-1 to TRBJ2-6; no firm D call. Trimming took 4 bases from V and 3 from J, leaving 13 bases between them. Germline-derived CDR1 and CDR2 are MGHDK and SYGVNS. CDR3 size: 16 residues. The CDR3 DNA reads TGTGCCAGCAGTGCCGGTAACCTCTATGGGGCCAACGTCCTGACTTTC. This translates into CASSAGNLYGANVLTF.

The chain links TRBV30 to TRBJ1-4; D is possibly TRBD1 (5 bases). V was pared by 3 bases and J by 5 bases, with 22 bases between. This CDR3 has 17 amino acids. The germline V gene encodes CDR1 GTSNPN and CDR2 SVGIG (reference sequence). The CDR3 reads CAWRDTNYMGRNEKLFF. For the CDR3, the DNA is TGTGCCTGGAGGGACACTAATTACATGGGGCGCAATGAAAAACTGTTTTTT.

This clonotype has ten or more counts. The chain carries TRBV12-3 or TRBV12-4 and TRBJ1-1; a possible D gene is TRBD1 (6 bases). The CDR3 runs 12 residues. The ends were cut back, 5 bases at V and 6 bases at J, with 10 bases in the middle. CDR3 loop: CASSIQGSEAFF. The DNA of the CDR3 is TGTGCCAGCAGTATCCAGGGGTCTGAAGCTTTCTTT.

The V and J genes are TRBV28 and TRBJ2-3, with D uncertain. Germline CDR1 is MDHEN and CDR2 is SYDVKM. The CDR3 spans 16 residues. Trimming took 1 base from V and 6 from J, leaving 17 bases between them. The CDR3 DNA follows: TGTGCCAGCAGTTTATCGGCCACCCGTGCGACGGATACGCAGTATTTT. This sequence encodes CASSLSATRATDTQYF.

This clonotype was picked up a small number of times. The chain links TRBV4-1 to TRBJ1-2; D uncertain. This CDR3 is built from 15 residues. Germline lookup yields CDR1 MGHRA and CDR2 YSYEKL. V was pared by 0 bases and J by 6 bases, with 14 bases between. The CDR3 sequence: CASSQDNPSGNGYTF. CDR3 DNA: TGCGCCAGCAGCCAAGATAACCCCTCCGGAAATGGCTACACCTTC.

The chain has TRBV6-5 and TRBJ2-5; TRBD2 matches at 15 bases. CDR3 length equals 16 residues. Germline V gene lookup returns CDR1 MNHEY and CDR2 SVGAGI. J was trimmed by 5 bases and V by 2 bases; bases with no gene match: 3. This CDR3 is CASSYGTSGRMETQYF. As DNA, the CDR3 is TGTGCCAGCAGTTACGGGACTAGCGGGAGGATGGAGACCCAGTACTTC.

The table lists this clonotype with many counts. The chain carries TRBV20-1 and TRBJ2-5; no definite D call. V gave up 4 bases and J gave up 2 bases, with 11 bases separating them. There are 13 residues in the CDR3. CDR1 and CDR2 from the germline V gene are DFQATT and SNEGSKA (reference sequence). The CDR3 loop is CSAKTPAQETQYF. CDR3 sequence (DNA): TGCAGTGCTAAGACTCCCGCTCAAGAGACCCAGTACTTC.